A selection of T cell receptor beta chains follows, all from one sample in a study of neurological immune-mediated disorders. TCRdb re-derived calls from the 5' RACE reads in MiXCR, one entry per CDR3 protein. The profile covers about 99,000 distinct CDR3 sequences, with less than 14% appearing a single time and approximately 3.4% taken by the ten largest. Sequencing input: PBMCs. The receptors here all came from a female donor with HTLV-1-associated myelopathy (HAM/TSP). CDR3s include the opening cysteine and the closing phenylalanine or tryptophan. A D gene is named only where the DNA matches it firmly. Sizes are listed as once, few, many or a size class.

j_call: TRBJ2-1; d_call: .; v_call: TRBV12-3/TRBV12-4; clone_size: many; cdr3_aa: CASTGRDSEQFF
j_call: TRBJ2-2; d_call: .; v_call: TRBV12-3/TRBV12-4; clone_size: many; cdr3_aa: CASGRGYTGELFF
j_call: TRBJ2-1; d_call: .; v_call: TRBV20-1; clone_size: many; cdr3_aa: CSARDPHGEQFF
j_call: TRBJ2-1; d_call: TRBD2; v_call: TRBV7-2; clone_size: many; cdr3_aa: CASSPSGGASVYEQFF
j_call: TRBJ1-2; d_call: .; v_call: TRBV7-9; clone_size: many; cdr3_aa: CASSLEWGYTF
j_call: TRBJ1-2; d_call: .; v_call: TRBV28; clone_size: many; cdr3_aa: CASSLPGQLGYGYTF
j_call: TRBJ2-2; d_call: .; v_call: TRBV12-3/TRBV12-4; clone_size: few; cdr3_aa: CASRFARNTGELFF
j_call: TRBJ1-1; d_call: TRBD1; v_call: TRBV5-1; clone_size: many; cdr3_aa: CASSQGTGETEAFF
j_call: TRBJ1-2; d_call: TRBD1; v_call: TRBV5-1; clone_size: many; cdr3_aa: CASSRTGDNYGYTF
j_call: TRBJ2-5; d_call: .; v_call: TRBV5-1; clone_size: many; cdr3_aa: CASSTLEQETQYF
j_call: TRBJ1-2; d_call: .; v_call: TRBV7-8; clone_size: many; cdr3_aa: CASSGLYGYTF